Listed below are T cell receptor beta chains from one sample, sequenced in a study of cytomegalovirus exposure and HLA in healthy donors. Clones were read by immunoSEQ multiplex PCR, and TCRdb kept only the in-frame ones, dropping some. The profile shows about 120,000 clones, under 90% of them singletons. The sequencing sample was made of PBMCs. All receptors come from a woman aged 40 to 55 in good health and CMV-seropositive. Each CDR3 is given with its conserved first and last residue. The D gene is left open where the match is weak. Some rows have no size entry. The others give once, few or many, or a class for an expanded clone.

v_call: TRBV10-3
d_call: TRBD2
clone_size: once
j_call: TRBJ2-1
cdr3_nt: TGTGCCATCAGTGACCGCGGGAGGGCCTCCTCCTACAATGAGCAGTTCTTC
cdr3_aa: CAISDRGRASSYNEQFF

v_call: TRBV6-1
d_call: NA
clone_size: NA
j_call: TRBJ1-1
cdr3_nt: TGTGCCAGCAACTCTAATGCGGCGGGTGAAGCTTTCTTT
cdr3_aa: CASNSNAAGEAFF

v_call: TRBV9
d_call: NA
clone_size: NA
j_call: TRBJ2-5
cdr3_nt: TGTGCCAGCAGCCCCTCGGGTGGGACCCAGTACTTC
cdr3_aa: CASSPSGGTQYF

v_call: TRBV6-5
d_call: NA
clone_size: NA
j_call: TRBJ1-5
cdr3_nt: TGTGCCAGCGCCCCCTCCGGCTCCGGGAATCAGCCCCAGCATTTT
cdr3_aa: CASAPSGSGNQPQHF

v_call: TRBV27
d_call: NA
clone_size: NA
j_call: TRBJ1-2
cdr3_nt: TGTGCCAGCAGTTCCCTAACAGGGTTTGGCTACACCTTC
cdr3_aa: CASSSLTGFGYTF

v_call: TRBV6-1
d_call: NA
clone_size: once
j_call: TRBJ2-5
cdr3_nt: TGTGCCAGCAGTGACCCTTTAAAGACCCAGTACTTC
cdr3_aa: CASSDPLKTQYF

v_call: TRBV25-1
d_call: NA
clone_size: few
j_call: TRBJ1-2
cdr3_nt: TGTGCCAGCAGTGAATGGGGACTTCAGGGCTACACCTTC
cdr3_aa: CASSEWGLQGYTF

v_call: TRBV2
d_call: NA
clone_size: NA
j_call: TRBJ1-4
cdr3_nt: TGTGCCAGCAGCGGGGGAACTAATGAAAAACTGTTTTTT
cdr3_aa: CASSGGTNEKLFF

v_call: TRBV19
d_call: TRBD1
clone_size: NA
j_call: TRBJ1-5
cdr3_nt: TGTGCCAGTAGTACCTTGGACAGGTTCAGATATAGCAATCAGCCCCAGCATTTT
cdr3_aa: CASSTLDRFRYSNQPQHF

v_call: TRBV2
d_call: TRBD2
clone_size: NA
j_call: TRBJ2-5
cdr3_nt: TGTGCCAGCAGTGGGCTAGCGGGAGCGCGAGAGACCCAGTACTTC
cdr3_aa: CASSGLAGARETQYF

v_call: TRBV7-8
d_call: NA
clone_size: NA
j_call: TRBJ2-3
cdr3_nt: TGTGCCAGCAGCTTAGGAACTAGGACAGATACGCAGTATTTT
cdr3_aa: CASSLGTRTDTQYF